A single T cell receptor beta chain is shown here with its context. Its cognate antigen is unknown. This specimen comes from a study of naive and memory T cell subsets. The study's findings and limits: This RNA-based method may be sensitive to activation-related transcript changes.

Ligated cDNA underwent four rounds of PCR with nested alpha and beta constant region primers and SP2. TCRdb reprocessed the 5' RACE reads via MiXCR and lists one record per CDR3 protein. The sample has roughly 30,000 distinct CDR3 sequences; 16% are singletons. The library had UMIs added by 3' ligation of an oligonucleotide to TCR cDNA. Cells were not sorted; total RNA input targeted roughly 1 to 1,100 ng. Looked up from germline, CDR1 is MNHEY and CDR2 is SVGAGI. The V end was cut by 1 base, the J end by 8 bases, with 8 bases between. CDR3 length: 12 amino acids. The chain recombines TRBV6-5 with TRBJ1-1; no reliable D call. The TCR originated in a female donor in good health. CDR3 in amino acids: CASSYWVKEAFF. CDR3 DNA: TGTGCCAGCAGTTACTGGGTCAAGGAAGCTTTCTTT.